Shown below are 13 T cell receptor beta chains from a single sample sequenced in a study of chemoradiotherapy in HPV16-positive cancers. Sequencing used immunoSEQ multiplex PCR; TCRdb keeps in-frame clones, though not all of them. The sample has about 5,400 clones, 89% seen once; the top ten hold approximately 1.9%. The specimen comprised blood, sampled from a patient who underwent chemoradiotherapy. These receptors were taken from a human donor with HPV-associated anogenital cancer.

This chain links TRBV11-1 with TRBJ2-7, with D possibly called TRBD1 or TRBD2 (6 bases each). The ends were cut back, 7 bases at V and 3 bases at J, with 22 bases in the middle. Germline loops: CDR1 SGHAT, CDR2 FQDESV (reference sequence). This CDR3 is built from 16 residues. Written as DNA, the CDR3 is TGTGCCAGCAAATATAGGGAAGGGGGGCGCCTCTACGAGCAGTACTTC. The encoded protein is CASKYREGGRLYEQYF.

This chain links TRBV10-2 with TRBJ2-3; D is possibly TRBD1 (6 bases). In germline, CDR1 is WSHSY, CDR2 SAAADI. The CDR3 length is 14 residues. V dropped 10 bases and J dropped 2 bases, with 16 bases sitting between them. CDR3: CAIRRQAATDTQYF. The CDR3 nucleotides read TGCGCCATCCGACGACAGGCTGCCACAGATACGCAGTATTTT.

The chain carries TRBV30 and TRBJ1-3, with TRBD1 matching over 7 bases. Germline assignment: CDR1 GTSNPN and CDR2 SVGIG (reference sequence). The CDR3 is 16 amino acids. The junction had 6 bases not matched to a gene; V was cut back by 1 base and J by 0 bases. The CDR3 coding sequence is TGTGCCTGGAGTGGGAGACAGGGTTTCTCTGGAAACACCATATATTTT. Its translation: CAWSGRQGFSGNTIYF.

The chain carries TRBV6-5 and TRBJ2-7, with TRBD2 identical over 8 bases. Losses at the gene ends were 7 bases for V and 6 bases for J; bases not matched to a gene: 14. Per the germline V gene, CDR1 is MNHEY and CDR2 is SVGAGI. The CDR3 contains 15 residues. This CDR3 reads CASTPGAGELGEQYF. Here the CDR3 DNA reads TGTGCCAGCACCCCCGGAGCGGGAGAATTGGGCGAGCAGTACTTC.

This clone showed up just a few times. This sequence joins TRBV6-4 and TRBJ2-1, with D tentatively TRBD2 (6 bases). Germline V CDR1 and CDR2: MRHNA, SNTAGT. V was clipped by 0 bases and J by 8 bases, with 11 bases between them. The CDR3 runs to 14 residues. CDR3 region: CASSDSGGLDEQFF. CDR3 coding DNA: TGTGCCAGCAGTGACTCGGGGGGACTGGATGAGCAGTTCTTC.

V gene TRBV18 combines with J gene TRBJ2-2; no clear D gene. Germline lookup yields CDR1 KGHSH and CDR2 LQKENI. Trimming removed 4 bases at V and 4 bases at J, with 10 bases between. This CDR3 region has 14 residues. CDR3 sequence (DNA): TGTGCCAGCTCACGCGAGGTGGGCACCGGGGAGCTGTTTTTT. This gives the protein CASSREVGTGELFF.

This chain joins TRBV7-2 and TRBJ2-2, with D possibly being TRBD1 (6 bases). Germline V gene data show CDR1 as SGHTA and CDR2 as FQGNSA. The length of the CDR3 is 14 residues. Trimming removed 6 bases at V and 7 bases at J, with 15 bases between. CDR3 DNA sequence: TGTGCCAGCAGGGATATGGGACAACACGGGGAGCTGTTTTTT. Its protein is CASRDMGQHGELFF.

The V gene is TRBV7-9, the J gene TRBJ2-5; D is undetermined. The ends were cut back, 2 bases at V and 1 base at J, with 11 bases in the middle. This CDR3 is built from 15 residues. Germline assignment: CDR1 SEHNR and CDR2 FQNEAQ (reference sequence). The CDR3 region has the DNA TGTGCCAGCAGCTTAAACGCAGGTACCCAAGAGACCCAGTACTTC. Translating gives CASSLNAGTQETQYF.

This chain joins TRBV11-3 and TRBJ2-2; 9 bases line up with TRBD1. V lost 6 bases, J lost 6 bases, and 8 bases stayed unmatched. CDR1 SGHNT and CDR2 YENEEA come from the germline V gene. CDR3 length: 15 amino acids. In nucleotides, the CDR3 is TGTGCCAGCAGTTCGGACAGGGGAGTCCCCGGGGAGCTGTTTTTT. Translating it yields CASSSDRGVPGELFF. The variable domain in full, with the rest retrieved from reference TRBV11-3 and TRBJ2-2, is EAGVVQSPRYKIIEKKQPVAFWCNPISGHNTLYWYLQNLGQGPELLIRYENEEAVDDSQLPKDRFSAERLKGVDSTLKIQPAELGDSAVYLCASSSDRGVPGELFFGEGSRLTVL.

The rearrangement uses TRBV6-5 and TRBJ2-1; 10 positions agree with TRBD2. Losses at the gene ends were 2 bases for V and 8 bases for J; bases not matched to a gene: 6. The CDR3 covers 15 residues. Germline V CDR1 and CDR2: MNHEY, SVGAGI. The CDR3 bases are TGTGCCAGCAGTTACGAAGCGGGGGGGCTTTATGAGCAGTTCTTC. The encoded protein is CASSYEAGGLYEQFF.

V gene TRBV7-2 combines with J gene TRBJ1-2; 10 bases are shared with TRBD1. After removal of 5 bases from V and 0 bases from J, the junction contained 6 bases not matched to a gene. CDR1 is SGHTA, CDR2 FQGNSA, per germline. The CDR3 totals 16 residues. CDR3 residues: CASSRGQGEANYGYTF. CDR3 coding DNA: TGTGCCAGCAGCAGAGGACAGGGGGAGGCTAACTATGGCTACACCTTC.

The V call is TRBV15, the J call TRBJ1-2; 11 bases agree with TRBD1. Losses at the gene ends were 5 bases for V and 3 bases for J; bases not matched to a gene: 5. Germline lookup yields CDR1 LNHNV and CDR2 YYDKDF (reference sequence). The CDR3 extends over 15 amino acids. In DNA form, the CDR3 reads TGTGCCACCAGCGGACAGGGGGCGGGGGACTATGGCTACACCTTC. This gives the protein CATSGQGAGDYGYTF.

The chain couples TRBV7-2 to TRBJ2-7; perhaps TRBD1 as D (7 bases). Trimming pared 5 bases from V and 4 bases from J, leaving 18 bases between. There are 15 residues in the CDR3. The V gene's germline CDR1 is SGHTA and CDR2 FQGNSA. CDR3: CASSQRAGGQYEQYF. CDR3 coding DNA: TGTGCCAGCAGCCAGCGGGCAGGGGGGCAATACGAGCAGTACTTC.